This entry lists 10 T cell receptor beta chains sequenced from one sample in a study of T cells in tuberculosis. Clones were sequenced by immunoSEQ multiplex PCR, and TCRdb holds only the in-frame ones, with some missing. The sample holds 30,000 to 40,000 clones; approximately 97% are singletons and the top ten take less than 7.5%. Sequencing was done on a sample of PBMCs. The receptors were sampled from a donor between 10 and 29 years old with latent tuberculosis or without tuberculosis infection.

The chain couples TRBV28 to TRBJ1-5; D perhaps matches TRBD1 (5 bases). The V end lost 5 bases, the J end lost 0 bases, and 14 bases lay between the germline ends. The CDR3 is 16 residues long. Germline V CDR1 and CDR2: MDHEN, SYDVKM. The CDR3 region is CASSGVRQLSNQPQHF. Written as DNA, the CDR3 is TGTGCCAGCAGTGGGGTGCGACAGCTTAGCAATCAGCCCCAGCATTTT.

The rearrangement links TRBV4-1 to TRBJ1-1, with D possibly TRBD1 on 5 matching bases. V was pared by 1 base and J by 0 bases, with 6 bases between. The CDR3 consists of 14 residues. The V gene's germline CDR1 is MGHRA and CDR2 YSYEKL. DNA for the CDR3: TGCGCCAGCAGCCAAGTACAGGTGAACACTGAAGCTTTCTTT. This gives the protein CASSQVQVNTEAFF.

This chain uses TRBV6-5 with TRBJ2-7; D is ambiguous. Germline assignment: CDR1 MNHEY and CDR2 SVGAGI. This CDR3 spans 12 amino acids. Trimming removed 4 bases at V and 5 bases at J, with 9 bases between. The CDR3 region has the DNA TGTGCCAGCAGTTCGTATACAAACGAGCAGTACTTC. Translation gives CASSSYTNEQYF.

The rearrangement joins TRBV2 to TRBJ1-1; tentatively, D is TRBD1 (6 bases). The V end was cut by 6 bases, the J end by 1 base, with 15 bases between. CDR1 and CDR2 from the germline V gene are SNHLY and FYNNEI. CDR3 length equals 15 residues. The CDR3 loop is CASRKIAGANTEAFF. In DNA, the CDR3 is TGTGCCAGCAGGAAAATAGCGGGGGCGAACACTGAAGCTTTCTTT.

V is TRBV6-1 and J is TRBJ2-7; 8 bases agree with TRBD1. V was pared by 1 base and J by 3 bases, with 8 bases of the junction left unmatched. Germline CDR1 MNHNS, CDR2 SASEGT. CDR3 size: 16 residues. CDR3 sequence: CASSEGRDRLFYEQYF. As DNA, the CDR3 is TGTGCCAGCAGTGAAGGAAGGGACAGGTTATTCTACGAGCAGTACTTC.

This chain joins TRBV28 and TRBJ1-2, with 9 bases that match TRBD1. The CDR3 runs to 13 residues. CDR1 is MDHEN, CDR2 SYDVKM, per germline. With 5 bases clipped from V and 8 bases from J, the junction kept 6 bases outside the gene matches. The CDR3: CASSQQGARGYTF. The CDR3 DNA is TGTGCCAGCAGTCAACAGGGGGCGCGGGGCTACACCTTC.

This clone was counted once. V is TRBV5-6 and J is TRBJ1-1, with 7 bases identical to TRBD1. This CDR3 is 17 amino acids long. V was clipped by 1 base and J by 0 bases; unmatched bases: 9. Per the germline V gene, CDR1 is SGHDT and CDR2 is YYEEEE. CDR3 loop: CASSLNRGRFLNTEAFF. CDR3 DNA sequence: TGTGCCAGCAGCTTGAACAGGGGCCGTTTTCTGAACACTGAAGCTTTCTTT. Together with reference TRBV5-6 and TRBJ1-1, the CDR3 gives the full variable domain: DAGVTQSPTHLIKTRGQQVTLRCSPKSGHDTVSWYQQALGQGPQFIFQYYEEEERQRGNFPDRFSGHQFPNYSSELNVNALLLGDSALYLCASSLNRGRFLNTEAFFGQGTRLTVV.

V and J are TRBV5-4 and TRBJ2-4; a possible D gene is TRBD2 (5 bases). V was trimmed by 4 bases and J by 3 bases, leaving 11 bases between them. The germline V gene has CDR1 SGHNT and CDR2 YYREEE (reference sequence). This CDR3 contains 14 residues. CDR3 DNA sequence: TGTGCCAGCAGCCCCGTTGGGAGCAAAAACATTCAGTACTTC. This encodes CASSPVGSKNIQYF.

This chain connects TRBV6-6 to TRBJ1-2, with TRBD1 identical over 7 bases. The CDR3 is 16 residues long. Per the germline V gene, CDR1 is MNHNY and CDR2 is SVGAGI (reference sequence). J was trimmed by 0 bases and V by 7 bases; bases with no gene match: 11. CDR3 protein: CASTTPRQGANYGYTF. CDR3 coding DNA: TGTGCCAGCACCACACCCCGGCAGGGGGCTAACTATGGCTACACCTTC.

The sample holds one count of this clone. The J gene is TRBJ1-3, the V gene TRBV27; TRBD1 is a possible D gene (6 bases). Germline-derived CDR1 and CDR2 are MNHEY and SMNVEV (reference sequence). CDR3 length equals 15 residues. Trimming took 7 bases from V and 0 from J, leaving 13 bases between them. CDR3 sequence reads: CASNIQGNSGNTIYF. The CDR3 coding sequence is TGTGCCAGCAATATACAGGGCAACTCTGGAAACACCATATATTTT.